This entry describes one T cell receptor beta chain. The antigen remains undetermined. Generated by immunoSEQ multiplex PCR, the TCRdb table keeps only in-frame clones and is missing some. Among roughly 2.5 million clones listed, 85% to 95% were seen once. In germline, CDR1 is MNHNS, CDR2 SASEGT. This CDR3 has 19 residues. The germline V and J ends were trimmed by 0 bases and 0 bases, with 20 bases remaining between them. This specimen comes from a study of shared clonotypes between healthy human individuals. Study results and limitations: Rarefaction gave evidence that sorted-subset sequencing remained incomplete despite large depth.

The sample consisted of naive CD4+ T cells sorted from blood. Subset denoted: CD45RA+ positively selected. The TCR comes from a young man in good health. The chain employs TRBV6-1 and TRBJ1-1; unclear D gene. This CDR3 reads CASSEATVARVFMNTEAFF. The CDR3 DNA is TGTGCCAGCAGTGAAGCGACCGTGGCGCGGGTCTTCATGAACACTGAAGCTTTCTTT.